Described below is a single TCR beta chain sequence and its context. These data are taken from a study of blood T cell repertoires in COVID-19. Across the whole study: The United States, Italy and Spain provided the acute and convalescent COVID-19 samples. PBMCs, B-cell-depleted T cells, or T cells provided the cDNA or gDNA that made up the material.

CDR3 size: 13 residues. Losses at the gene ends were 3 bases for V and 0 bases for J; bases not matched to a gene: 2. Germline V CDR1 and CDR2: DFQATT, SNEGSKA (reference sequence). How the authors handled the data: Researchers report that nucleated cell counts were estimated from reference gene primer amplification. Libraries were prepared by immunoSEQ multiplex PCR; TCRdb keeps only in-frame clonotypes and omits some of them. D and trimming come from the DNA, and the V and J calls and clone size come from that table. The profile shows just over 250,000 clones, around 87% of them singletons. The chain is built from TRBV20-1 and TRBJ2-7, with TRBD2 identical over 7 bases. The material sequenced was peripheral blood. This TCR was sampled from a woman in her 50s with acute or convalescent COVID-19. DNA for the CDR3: TGCAGTGCTAGTGCGGGAGTCTCCTACGAGCAGTACTTC. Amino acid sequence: CSASAGVSYEQYF.